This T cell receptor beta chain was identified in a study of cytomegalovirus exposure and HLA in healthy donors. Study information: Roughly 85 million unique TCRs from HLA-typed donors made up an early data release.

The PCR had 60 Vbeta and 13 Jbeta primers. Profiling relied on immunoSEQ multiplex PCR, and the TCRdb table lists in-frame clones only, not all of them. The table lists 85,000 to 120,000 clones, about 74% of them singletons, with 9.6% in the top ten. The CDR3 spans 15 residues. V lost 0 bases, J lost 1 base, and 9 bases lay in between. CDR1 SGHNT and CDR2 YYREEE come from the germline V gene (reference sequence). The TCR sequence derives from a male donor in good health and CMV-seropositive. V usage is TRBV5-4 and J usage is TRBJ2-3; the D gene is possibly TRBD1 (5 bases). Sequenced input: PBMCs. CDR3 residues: CASSLGAGRTDTQYF. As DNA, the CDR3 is TGTGCCAGCAGCTTGGGGGCAGGGCGCACAGATACGCAGTATTTT.